This TCR beta chain was sequenced for a study of tumor-infiltrating lymphocytes in primary liver carcinoma. Overall study: The study enrolled male and female patients aged 30 to 69 years. The yield of productive TCRbeta reads per sample was roughly 3.5 to 7.13 million and was similar across tissue types.

cDNA specific to TCR beta was made from 450 to 650 ng of total RNA, with a constant-region primer employed for priming. Amplification in three nested multiplex PCR rounds with slightly modified ARM-PCR gave rise to TCR beta libraries. A C-beta reverse primer was combined with TRBV1-TRBV30 forward primers in the first two PCR rounds, and each round had 10 cycles. MiXCR was run by TCRdb on the multiplex PCR reads, yielding one entry per CDR3 protein. Of some 120,000 distinct CDR3 sequences in the sample, about 59% were seen once. The germline CDR1 and CDR2 sequences are SGHNT and YENEEA. The CDR3 runs to 14 residues. Between about 19 and 34 mg of unsorted bulk tissue served as the source from which RNA and DNA were co-extracted. Note on this clonotype: At one boundary the junction diverges from the germline segment, which might be a read error.

Material: liver tumor tissue from sampling region 1. Subset described: tumor region T1, superior pole. This chain joins TRBV11-3 and TRBJ2-1, with D perhaps assigned TRBD1 or TRBD2 (5 bases each). The clonotype was recovered from an older woman with primary liver carcinoma and hepatitis B virus infection. The CDR3 region has the DNA TGTGCCACCGGGGCTGCCAGGTATGACGATGAGCAGGTCTTC. Translating gives CATGAARYDDEQVF. Together with reference TRBV11-3 and TRBJ2-1, the CDR3 gives the full variable domain: EAGVVQSPRYKIIEKKQPVAFWCNPISGHNTLYWYLQNLGQGPELLIRYENEEAVDDSQLPKDRFSAERLKGVDSTLKIQPAELGDSAVYLCATGAARYDDEQVFGPGTRLTVL.